Below, 23 T cell receptor beta chains from the same sample are listed, as sequenced in a study of T cells in Graves' hyperthyroidism and ophthalmopathy. Amplified TCR beta CDR3 regions came from RNA transcripts. First-round RT-PCR of the TCR CDR3 relied on the HTBI primer set. TCRdb processed the multiplex PCR reads anew with MiXCR; each CDR3 protein has one entry. The data hold about 380,000 distinct CDR3 sequences, with about a fifth observed a single time. Sequenced input: blood. These receptor sequences come from a man in his late teens or twenties with Graves' ophthalmopathy.

This clonotype was found many times. V usage is TRBV20-1 and J usage is TRBJ2-3; 9 bases line up with TRBD2. The junction had 11 bases not matched to a gene; V was cut back by 6 bases and J by 4 bases. Germline values: CDR1 DFQATT, CDR2 SNEGSKA (reference sequence). The CDR3 loop spans 15 amino acids. Here the CDR3 reads CSAPGERGVSDTQYF. As DNA, the CDR3 is TGCAGTGCGCCGGGAGAGCGGGGGGTGTCAGATACGCAGTATTTT.

This clonotype came up many times. The chain joins TRBV6-1 to TRBJ2-7; weak D call: TRBD1 (5 bases). The CDR3 extends over 12 amino acids. Germline V gene lookup returns CDR1 MNHNS and CDR2 SASEGT. V lost 6 bases, J lost 1 base, and 7 bases lay in between. The CDR3 region is CASSRTSYEQYF. In DNA form, the CDR3 reads TGTGCCAGCAGCAGGACATCCTACGAGCAGTACTTC.

This clonotype was seen many times. The V and J genes are TRBV9 and TRBJ2-5; 7 positions match TRBD1. V lost 4 bases, J lost 2 bases, and 5 bases stayed unmatched. In germline, CDR1 is SGDLS, CDR2 YYNGEE. The CDR3 loop spans 14 amino acids. For the CDR3, the DNA is TGTGCCAGCAGCCGGGACAGTCCGCAAGAGACCCAGTACTTC. Protein sequence: CASSRDSPQETQYF. Filled out from reference TRBV9 and TRBJ2-5, the complete variable domain reads DSGVTQTPKHLITATGQRVTLRCSPRSGDLSVYWYQQSLDQGLQFLIQYYNGEERAKGNILERFSAQQFPDLHSELNLSSLELGDSALYFCASSRDSPQETQYFGPGTRLLVL.

This clonotype was seen at least ten times. The genes are TRBV20-1 and TRBJ2-7; D gene unclear. CDR3 length equals 12 residues. The V gene's germline CDR1 is DFQATT and CDR2 SNEGSKA (reference sequence). V lost 5 bases and J lost 6, with 14 bases in between. In DNA form, the CDR3 reads TGCAGTGCTCCTCAGGCCACGGGCGAGCAGTACTTC. Translated: CSAPQATGEQYF.

There are many counts of this clonotype. The chain combines TRBV9 with TRBJ1-1; D not certain. Germline CDR1 reads SGDLS; CDR2 reads YYNGEE. There are 14 residues in the CDR3. Trimming stripped 0 bases from V and 2 bases from J, with 8 bases between. In nucleotides, the CDR3 is TGTGCCAGCAGCGTAGGGCAGCCTAACACTGAAGCTTTCTTT. It is translated as CASSVGQPNTEAFF.

Ten or more counts support this clonotype. The J gene is TRBJ2-7, the V gene TRBV6-1, with 7 bases lining up with TRBD1. V lost 5 bases to trimming and J lost 0 bases; unmatched junction nucleotides: 7. Germline V gene lookup returns CDR1 MNHNS and CDR2 SASEGT. CDR3 length: 15 residues. In DNA, the CDR3 is TGTGCCAGCAGTCTATCCCGGGACAGCTCCTACGAGCAGTACTTC. Translated, it gives CASSLSRDSSYEQYF.

This clonotype was seen a few times. The gene calls are TRBV6-1 and TRBJ2-3; D not certain. CDR1 and CDR2 from the germline V gene are MNHNS and SASEGT. The CDR3 contains 14 residues. V lost 4 bases and J lost 2, with 10 bases in between. The CDR3 bases are TGTGCCAGCAGTGCGCCGGGCCACACAGATACGCAGTATTTT. This sequence encodes CASSAPGHTDTQYF.

This clonotype showed up many times. CDR3 sequence (DNA): TGTGCCAGCAGCTACCTCTTGGGGGGGGGTCAAGAGACCCAGTACTTC. Encoded protein: CASSYLLGGGQETQYF. The V and J genes are TRBV12-3 or TRBV12-4 and TRBJ2-5, with 7 bases fitting TRBD2. CDR3 length equals 16 residues. V was pared by 6 bases and J by 2 bases, with 12 bases of the junction left unmatched.

This chain connects TRBV12-3 or TRBV12-4 to TRBJ1-5; maybe TRBD1 (5 bases). Trimming left V 5 bases short and J 3 bases short, with 14 bases between. The CDR3 runs to 15 residues. CDR3 region: CASSLRPGANQPQHF. The CDR3 DNA reads as TGTGCCAGCAGTCTCCGACCCGGGGCCAATCAGCCCCAGCATTTT.

This clonotype was seen ten or more times. The chain carries TRBV3-1 and TRBJ2-7, with 10 bases fitting TRBD1. V dropped 4 bases and J dropped 3; count of bases not matched to a gene: 6. The germline V gene encodes CDR1 LGHDT and CDR2 YNNKEL (reference sequence). The CDR3 covers 15 residues. DNA of the CDR3: TGTGCCAGCAGCCGCCCGGGACAGGGGAGCTACGAGCAGTACTTC. Translating it yields CASSRPGQGSYEQYF.

In DNA, the CDR3 is TGTGCCAGCAGCGCCAAAGGGAAAAATTCACCCCTCCACTTT. Its protein is CASSAKGKNSPLHF. This chain uses TRBV9 with TRBJ1-6, with D unclear. V dropped 3 bases and J dropped 7 bases, with 11 bases sitting between them. CDR1 is SGDLS, CDR2 YYNGEE, per germline. The length of the CDR3 is 14 residues.

This clonotype has at least ten counts. This chain connects TRBV7-9 to TRBJ1-6; D may be TRBD1 (5 bases). The V and J ends lost 7 bases and 3 bases respectively, with 13 bases between them. The germline V gene has CDR1 SEHNR and CDR2 FQNEAQ (reference sequence). The CDR3 is 15 residues long. The chain's CDR3 is CASTTGGDYNSPLHF. The CDR3 DNA is TGTGCCAGCACCACCGGGGGAGACTATAATTCACCCCTCCACTTT.

There are many counts of this clonotype. The V and J genes are TRBV24-1 and TRBJ1-5; a weak D match, TRBD1 (6 bases). The CDR3 is 16 residues long. The V end lost 2 bases, the J end lost 5 bases, and 15 bases lay between the germline ends. Germline CDR1 and CDR2: KGHDR and SFDVKD. The CDR3 sequence is CATSDSLRDTDQPQHF. The CDR3, as DNA: TGTGCCACCAGTGATTCACTCCGGGACACAGATCAGCCCCAGCATTTT.

The rearrangement links TRBV12-5 to TRBJ2-1, with D perhaps given as TRBD1 or TRBD2 (6 bases each). CDR3 size: 16 residues. The V gene's germline CDR1 is LGHNT and CDR2 FRNRAP. V was shortened by 6 bases and J by 0 bases, with 15 bases between the two germline ends. CDR3 sequence: CASGLGGPLSYNEQFF. CDR3 nucleotides: TGTGCTAGTGGCCTTGGGGGGCCCCTCTCCTACAATGAGCAGTTCTTC.

This clonotype occurred many times. The V gene is TRBV2, the J gene TRBJ2-1; 9 positions agree with TRBD1. J gave up 8 bases and V 10 bases, and 15 bases lay outside the gene matches. The CDR3 has 15 residues. Germline values: CDR1 SNHLY, CDR2 FYNNEI. The CDR3 coding sequence is TGTGCCACCGGGGCCGGGGGACAGGGATTGGATGAGCAGTTCTTC. The encoded protein is CATGAGGQGLDEQFF.

This clonotype was counted at least ten times. The chain employs TRBV18 and TRBJ2-1, with a possible D match to TRBD2 (6 bases). Looked up from germline, CDR1 is KGHSH and CDR2 is LQKENI. With 4 bases removed from V and 8 bases from J, the gap between germline ends came to 12 bases. The CDR3 loop spans 13 amino acids. The CDR3 loop reads CASSRGEDHEQFF. The CDR3 nucleotides are TGTGCCAGCTCACGTGGGGAGGACCATGAGCAGTTCTTC. Supplemented by reference TRBV18 and TRBJ2-1, the full variable domain reads NAGVMQNPRHLVRRRGQEARLRCSPMKGHSHVYWYRQLPEEGLKFMVYLQKENIIDESGMPKERFSAEFPKEGPSILRIQQVVRGDSAAYFCASSRGEDHEQFFGPGTRLTVL.

The chain is built from TRBV7-6 and TRBJ2-3, with TRBD2 identical over 12 bases. In germline, CDR1 is SGHVS, CDR2 FNYEAQ. CDR3 length: 15 amino acids. V was clipped by 4 bases and J by 5 bases; unmatched bases: 4. CDR3 DNA sequence: TGTGCCAGCAGCTCCTCTAGCGGGGGGGGAGATACGCAGTATTTT. Protein: CASSSSSGGGDTQYF.

The chain recombines TRBV20-1 with TRBJ2-3, with TRBD2 as a possible D gene (5 bases). The CDR3 runs 13 residues. Looked up from germline, CDR1 is DFQATT and CDR2 is SNEGSKA (reference sequence). V gave up 6 bases and J gave up 2 bases, with 12 bases separating them. The CDR3, as DNA: TGCAGTGCGCAACTAGAGAACACAGATACGCAGTATTTT. This sequence encodes CSAQLENTDTQYF.

This sequence joins TRBV5-6 and TRBJ2-7; D might be TRBD1 or TRBD2, each matching 5 bases. The CDR3 has 15 amino acids. V shed 8 bases and J shed 1 base, with 19 bases lying between them. Germline V gene data show CDR1 as SGHDT and CDR2 as YYEEEE. CDR3 region: CASSRPGRLSYEQYF. Written as DNA, the CDR3 is TGTGCCAGTAGTAGACCGGGACGGCTGTCCTACGAGCAGTACTTC.

This clonotype has at least ten counts. V gene TRBV12-3 or TRBV12-4 combines with J gene TRBJ2-7; the D gene is possibly TRBD1 (6 bases). The CDR3 sequence is 16 residues long. V lost 2 bases, J lost 2 bases, and 16 bases lay in between. The CDR3: CASSLPDWTDPYEQYF. The CDR3 nucleotides are TGTGCCAGCAGTTTACCGGATTGGACAGACCCCTACGAGCAGTACTTC.

This clonotype has at least ten counts. This chain links TRBV6-1 with TRBJ1-1, with 10 positions matching TRBD1. Losses at the gene ends were 7 bases for V and 5 bases for J; bases not matched to a gene: 7. This CDR3 spans 14 amino acids. CDR1 and CDR2 (germline): MNHNS, SASEGT. The CDR3 loop is CASTGGQGKTEAFF. As DNA, the CDR3 is TGTGCCAGCACCGGGGGACAGGGGAAGACTGAAGCTTTCTTT.

This clonotype was recorded many times. The chain recombines TRBV28 with TRBJ1-6, with 10 bases lining up with TRBD1. The CDR3 sequence is 18 residues long. Trimming took 5 bases from V and 2 from J; bases not matched to a gene: 9. Germline values: CDR1 MDHEN, CDR2 SYDVKM. The CDR3 here is CASSRPGTGATYNSPLHF. Written as DNA, the CDR3 is TGTGCCAGCAGTCGCCCCGGGACAGGGGCCACCTATAATTCACCCCTCCACTTT.

This clonotype came up many times. The CDR3 DNA reads as TGTGCCAGCAGCCGCGGACGGAGTGAGACCCAGTACTTC. As protein: CASSRGRSETQYF. The J gene is TRBJ2-5, the V gene TRBV7-3; D gene uncertain. The CDR3 sequence is 13 residues long. Trimming took 5 bases from V and 5 from J, leaving 12 bases between them. CDR1 SGHTA and CDR2 FQGTGA come from the germline V gene.